This T cell receptor (beta chain) originates from a study of control samples from healthy donors and cancer patients. Profiled with immunoSEQ multiplex PCR; TCRdb holds only in-frame clones, not every one. Here the sample spans about 95,000 clones, around four fifths being singletons. Germline V CDR1 and CDR2: SGHRS, YFSETQ. The CDR3 sequence is 15 residues long. V was clipped by 2 bases and J by 0 bases; unmatched bases: 3. This sequence was found in a man aged 25 to 40 in good health. Sequencing was performed on blood. V and J are TRBV5-1 and TRBJ2-7; 9 positions agree with TRBD1. CDR3 sequence: CASSFTGGLSYEQYF. DNA for the CDR3: TGCGCCAGCAGCTTCACAGGGGGCCTCTCCTACGAGCAGTACTTC.